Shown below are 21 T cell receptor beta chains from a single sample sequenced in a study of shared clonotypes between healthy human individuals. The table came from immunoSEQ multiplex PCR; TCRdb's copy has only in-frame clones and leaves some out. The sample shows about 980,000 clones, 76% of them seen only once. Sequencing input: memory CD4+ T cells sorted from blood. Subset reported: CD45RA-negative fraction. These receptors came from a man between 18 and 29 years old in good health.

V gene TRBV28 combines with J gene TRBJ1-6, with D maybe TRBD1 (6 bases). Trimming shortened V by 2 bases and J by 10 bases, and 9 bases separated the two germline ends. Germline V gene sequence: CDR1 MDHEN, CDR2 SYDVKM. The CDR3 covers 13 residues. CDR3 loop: CASSLQGISPLHF. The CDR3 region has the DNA TGTGCCAGCAGTTTACAGGGGATATCACCCCTCCACTTT.

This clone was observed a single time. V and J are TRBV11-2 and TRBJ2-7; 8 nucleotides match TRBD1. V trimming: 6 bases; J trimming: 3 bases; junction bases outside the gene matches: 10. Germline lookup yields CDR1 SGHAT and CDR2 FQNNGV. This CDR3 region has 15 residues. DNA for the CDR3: TGTGCCAGCAGACGCCCCGGGACAGGAGTCTACGAGCAGTACTTC. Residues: CASRRPGTGVYEQYF.

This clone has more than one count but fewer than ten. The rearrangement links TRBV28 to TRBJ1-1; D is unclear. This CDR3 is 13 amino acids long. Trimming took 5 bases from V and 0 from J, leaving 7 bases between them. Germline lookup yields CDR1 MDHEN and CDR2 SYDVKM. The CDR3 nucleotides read TGTGCCAGCAGTCCCTGGTTGAACACTGAAGCTTTCTTT. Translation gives CASSPWLNTEAFF.

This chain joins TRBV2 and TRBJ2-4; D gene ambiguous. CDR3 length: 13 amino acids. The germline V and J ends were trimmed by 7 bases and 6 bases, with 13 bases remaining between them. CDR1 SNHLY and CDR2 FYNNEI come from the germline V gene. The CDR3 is CASTKEPINIQYF. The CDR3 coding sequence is TGTGCCAGCACGAAGGAGCCGATAAACATTCAGTACTTC.

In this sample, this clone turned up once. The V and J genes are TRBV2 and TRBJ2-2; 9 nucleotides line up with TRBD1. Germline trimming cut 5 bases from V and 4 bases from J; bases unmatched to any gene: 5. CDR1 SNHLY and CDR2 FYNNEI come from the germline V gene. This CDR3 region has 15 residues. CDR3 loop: CASSWDRVVTGELFF. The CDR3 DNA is TGTGCCAGCAGTTGGGACAGGGTGGTCACCGGGGAGCTGTTTTTT. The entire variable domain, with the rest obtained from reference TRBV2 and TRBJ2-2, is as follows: EPEVTQTPSHQVTQMGQEVILRCVPISNHLYFYWYRQILGQKVEFLVSFYNNEISEKSEIFDDQFSVERPDGSNFTLKIRSTKLEDSAMYFCASSWDRVVTGELFFGEGSRLTVL.

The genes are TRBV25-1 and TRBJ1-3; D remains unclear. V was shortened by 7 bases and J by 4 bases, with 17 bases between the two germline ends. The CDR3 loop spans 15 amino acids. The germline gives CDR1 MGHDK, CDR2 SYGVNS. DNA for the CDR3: TGTGCCAGCATATCAGACCGGAAGGCCGGAAACACCATATATTTT. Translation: CASISDRKAGNTIYF.

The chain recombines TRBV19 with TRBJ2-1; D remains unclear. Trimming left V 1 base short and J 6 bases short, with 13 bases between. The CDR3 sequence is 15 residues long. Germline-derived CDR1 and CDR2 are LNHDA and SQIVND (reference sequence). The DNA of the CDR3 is TGTGCCAGTAGTATAGGGTGGGGTTACGGCAATGAGCAGTTCTTC. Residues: CASSIGWGYGNEQFF.

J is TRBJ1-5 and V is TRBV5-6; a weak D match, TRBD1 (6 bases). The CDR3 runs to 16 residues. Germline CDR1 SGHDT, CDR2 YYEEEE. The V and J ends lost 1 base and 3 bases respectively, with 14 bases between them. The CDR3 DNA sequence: TGTGCCAGCAGCTTGTCGGGGGCAGGAATCAATCAGCCCCAGCATTTT. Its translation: CASSLSGAGINQPQHF.

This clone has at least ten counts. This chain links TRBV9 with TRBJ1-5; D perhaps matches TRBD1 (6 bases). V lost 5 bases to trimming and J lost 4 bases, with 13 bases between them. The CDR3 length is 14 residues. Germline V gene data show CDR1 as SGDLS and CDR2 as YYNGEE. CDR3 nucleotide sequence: TGTGCCAGCAGTACCGGGGGGCCGAATCAGCCCCAGCATTTT. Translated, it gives CASSTGGPNQPQHF.

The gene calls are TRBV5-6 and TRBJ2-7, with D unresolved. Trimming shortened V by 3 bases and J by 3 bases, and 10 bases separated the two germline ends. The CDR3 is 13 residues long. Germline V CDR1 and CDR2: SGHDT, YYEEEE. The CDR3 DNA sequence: TGTGCCAGCAGCTCGGGCCCCAGCTACGAGCAGTACTTC. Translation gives CASSSGPSYEQYF.

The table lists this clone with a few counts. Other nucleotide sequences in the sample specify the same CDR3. CDR3 loop: CASSLDRGSSYEQYF. The CDR3 DNA follows: TGCGCCAGCAGCTTGGACAGGGGATCCTCCTACGAGCAGTACTTC. The genes are TRBV5-1 and TRBJ2-7; 7 bases map to TRBD1. CDR3 length: 15 amino acids. V was clipped by 0 bases and J by 0 bases; unmatched bases: 3. Germline V lookup: CDR1 SGHRS, CDR2 YFSETQ.

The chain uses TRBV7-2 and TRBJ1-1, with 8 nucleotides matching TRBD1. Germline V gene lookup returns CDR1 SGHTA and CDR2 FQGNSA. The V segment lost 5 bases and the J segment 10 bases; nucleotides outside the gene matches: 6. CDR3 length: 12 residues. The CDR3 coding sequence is TGTGCCAGCAGCGCAAGGGACAGGCGAGCTTTCTTT. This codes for CASSARDRRAFF.

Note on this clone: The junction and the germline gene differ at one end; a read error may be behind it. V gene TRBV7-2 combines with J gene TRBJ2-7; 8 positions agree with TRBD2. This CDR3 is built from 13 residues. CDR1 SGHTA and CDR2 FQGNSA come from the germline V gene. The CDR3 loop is CASSFSGTYGQYF. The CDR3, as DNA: TGTGCCAGCAGCTTTAGCGGGACGTACGGGCAGTACTTC.

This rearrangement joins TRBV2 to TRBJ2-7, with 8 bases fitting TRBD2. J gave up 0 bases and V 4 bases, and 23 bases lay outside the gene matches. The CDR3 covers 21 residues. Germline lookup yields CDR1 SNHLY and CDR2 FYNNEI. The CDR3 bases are TGTGCCAGCAGTGTAGGCGGGAGGACCGGCTCCCATGGGAAATTCTCCTACGAGCAGTACTTC. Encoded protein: CASSVGGRTGSHGKFSYEQYF.

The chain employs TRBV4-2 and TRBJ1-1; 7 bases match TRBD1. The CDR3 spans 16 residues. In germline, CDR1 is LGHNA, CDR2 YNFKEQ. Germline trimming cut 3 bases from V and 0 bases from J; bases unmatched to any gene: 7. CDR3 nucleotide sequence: TGTGCCAGCAGCCAGGGGTTTGGACAGGTGAACACTGAAGCTTTCTTT. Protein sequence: CASSQGFGQVNTEAFF.

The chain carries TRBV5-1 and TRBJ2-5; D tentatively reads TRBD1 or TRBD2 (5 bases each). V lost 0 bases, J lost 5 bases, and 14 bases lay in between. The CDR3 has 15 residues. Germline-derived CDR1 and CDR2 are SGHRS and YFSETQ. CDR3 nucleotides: TGCGCCAGCAGCTTGGCGGTAGGGACGAAGGAGACCCAGTACTTC. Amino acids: CASSLAVGTKETQYF.

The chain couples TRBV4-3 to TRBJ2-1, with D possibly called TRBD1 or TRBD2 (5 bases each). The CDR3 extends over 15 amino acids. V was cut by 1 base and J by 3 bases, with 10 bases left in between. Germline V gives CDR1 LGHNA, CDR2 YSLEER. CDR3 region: CASSQGRGSYNEQFF. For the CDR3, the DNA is TGCGCCAGCAGCCAAGGCCGGGGCAGCTACAATGAGCAGTTCTTC.

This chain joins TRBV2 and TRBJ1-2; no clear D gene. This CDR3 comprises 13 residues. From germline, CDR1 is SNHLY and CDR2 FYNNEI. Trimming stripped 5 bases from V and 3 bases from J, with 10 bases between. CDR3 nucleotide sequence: TGTGCCAGCAGTCCAGGACCGGACTATGGCTACACCTTC. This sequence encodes CASSPGPDYGYTF.

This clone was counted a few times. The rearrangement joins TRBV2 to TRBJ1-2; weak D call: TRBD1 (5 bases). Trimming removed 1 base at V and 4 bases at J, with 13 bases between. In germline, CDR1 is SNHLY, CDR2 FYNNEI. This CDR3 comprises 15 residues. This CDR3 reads CASSEERGRSYGYTF. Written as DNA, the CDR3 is TGTGCCAGCAGTGAAGAGAGGGGACGGAGCTATGGCTACACCTTC.

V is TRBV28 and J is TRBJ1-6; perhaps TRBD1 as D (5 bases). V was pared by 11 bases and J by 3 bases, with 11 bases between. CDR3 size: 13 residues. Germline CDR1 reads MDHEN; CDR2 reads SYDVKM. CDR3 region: CAHRGNYNSPLHF. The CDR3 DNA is TGTGCCCACCGGGGCAACTATAATTCACCCCTCCACTTT.

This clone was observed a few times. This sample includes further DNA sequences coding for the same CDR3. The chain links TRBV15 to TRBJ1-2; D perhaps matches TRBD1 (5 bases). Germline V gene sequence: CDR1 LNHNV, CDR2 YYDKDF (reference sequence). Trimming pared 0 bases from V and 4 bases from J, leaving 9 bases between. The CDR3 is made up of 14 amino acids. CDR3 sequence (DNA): TGTGCCACCAGCAGAGATCGGGGGGGCTATGGCTACACCTTC. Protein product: CATSRDRGGYGYTF.